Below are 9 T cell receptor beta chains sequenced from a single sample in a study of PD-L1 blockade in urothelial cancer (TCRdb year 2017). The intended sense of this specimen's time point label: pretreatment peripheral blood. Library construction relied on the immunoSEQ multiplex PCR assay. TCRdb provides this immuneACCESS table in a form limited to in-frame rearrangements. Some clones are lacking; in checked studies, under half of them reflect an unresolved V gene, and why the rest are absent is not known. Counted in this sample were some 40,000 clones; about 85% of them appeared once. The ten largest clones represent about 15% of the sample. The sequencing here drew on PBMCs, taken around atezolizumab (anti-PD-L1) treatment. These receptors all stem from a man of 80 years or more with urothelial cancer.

The CDR3 reads CASSGGGQGGTEAFF. The CDR3 nucleotides read TGTGCCAGCAGTGGGGGAGGACAGGGCGGGACTGAAGCTTTCTTT. V and J are TRBV6-6 and TRBJ1-1, with TRBD1 identical over 8 bases. This CDR3 region has 15 residues. CDR1 is MNHNY, CDR2 SVGAGI, per germline (reference sequence). The V gene end was trimmed by 5 bases and the J gene end by 5 bases; junction bases not matched to a gene: 10.

The CDR3 here is CASGRSGLDGYTF. The DNA of the CDR3 is TGTGCCAGCGGACGAAGCGGGTTGGATGGCTACACCTTC. The gene calls are TRBV6-5 and TRBJ1-2; no definite D call. The ends were cut back, 8 bases at V and 6 bases at J, with 16 bases in the middle. CDR1 MNHEY and CDR2 SVGAGI come from the germline V gene. CDR3 length: 13 residues.

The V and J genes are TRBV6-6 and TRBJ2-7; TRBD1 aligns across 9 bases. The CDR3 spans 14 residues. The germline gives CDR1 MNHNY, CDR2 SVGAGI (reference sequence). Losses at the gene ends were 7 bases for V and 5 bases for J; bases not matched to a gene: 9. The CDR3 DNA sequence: TGTGCCAGCATGAGACAGGGGGTGTCCCACGAGCAGTACTTC. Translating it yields CASMRQGVSHEQYF.

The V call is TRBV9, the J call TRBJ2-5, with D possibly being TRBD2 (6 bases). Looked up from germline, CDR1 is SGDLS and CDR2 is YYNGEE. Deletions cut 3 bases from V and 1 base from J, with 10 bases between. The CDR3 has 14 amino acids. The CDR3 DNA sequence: TGTGCCAGCAGCGCTGGGGGACTCCAAGAGACCCAGTACTTC. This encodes CASSAGGLQETQYF.

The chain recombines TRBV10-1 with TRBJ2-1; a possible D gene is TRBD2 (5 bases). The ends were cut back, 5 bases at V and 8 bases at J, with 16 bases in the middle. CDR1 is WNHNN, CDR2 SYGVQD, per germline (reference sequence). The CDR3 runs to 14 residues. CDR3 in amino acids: CASSPRGKGDEQFF. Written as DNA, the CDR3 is TGCGCCAGCAGTCCCCGGGGAAAGGGAGATGAGCAGTTCTTC.

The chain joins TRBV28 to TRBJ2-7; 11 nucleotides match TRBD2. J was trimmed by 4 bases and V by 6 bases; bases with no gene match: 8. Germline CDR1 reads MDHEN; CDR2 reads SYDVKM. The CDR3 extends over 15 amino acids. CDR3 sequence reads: CASRQGTSGSYEQYF. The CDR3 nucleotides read TGTGCCAGCAGGCAGGGGACTAGCGGCTCTTACGAGCAGTACTTC.

The CDR3 region is CASSLSGGAVKNEQFF. The CDR3 DNA reads TGCGCCAGCAGCTTGTCTGGGGGGGCCGTGAAAAATGAGCAGTTCTTC. This sequence joins TRBV5-1 and TRBJ2-1, with TRBD2 as a possible D gene (7 bases). The CDR3 totals 16 residues. The V gene's germline CDR1 is SGHRS and CDR2 YFSETQ. The V gene lost 1 base and the J gene lost 7 bases, with 18 bases spanning the gap.

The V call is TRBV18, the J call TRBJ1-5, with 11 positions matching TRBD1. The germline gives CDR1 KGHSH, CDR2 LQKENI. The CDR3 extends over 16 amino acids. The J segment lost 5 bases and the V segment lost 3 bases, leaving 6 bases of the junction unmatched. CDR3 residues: CASSPQDRGQDQPQHF. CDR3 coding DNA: TGTGCCAGCTCACCCCAGGACAGGGGGCAGGATCAGCCCCAGCATTTT.

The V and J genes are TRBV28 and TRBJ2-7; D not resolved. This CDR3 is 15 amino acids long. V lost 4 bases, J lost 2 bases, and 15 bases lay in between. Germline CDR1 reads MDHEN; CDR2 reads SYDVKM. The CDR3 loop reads CASSSSASGAYEQYF. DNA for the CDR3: TGTGCCAGCAGTTCTTCCGCCTCAGGCGCCTACGAGCAGTACTTC. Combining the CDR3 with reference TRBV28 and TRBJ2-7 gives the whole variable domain DVKVTQSSRYLVKRTGEKVFLECVQDMDHENMFWYRQDPGLGLRLIYFSYDVKMKEKGDIPEGYSVSREKKERFSLILESASTNQTSMYLCASSSSASGAYEQYFGPGTRLTVT.